This T cell receptor (beta chain) was identified during a study of T cell responses to AZD1222 COVID-19 vaccine. Produced via immunoSEQ multiplex PCR; TCRdb's table is partial and in-frame only. The table has fewer than 200,000 clones, just over 90% seen once. Germline-derived CDR1 and CDR2 are MDHEN and SYDVKM. V shed 4 bases, J shed 0 bases, and the junction held 6 bases outside the gene matches. This CDR3 spans 16 amino acids. The TCR was taken from an adult in good health. Sequenced here: peripheral blood, sampled on day 0 of MenACWY control vaccination. The chain uses TRBV28 and TRBJ1-2; 9 bases are shared with TRBD1. CDR3 protein: CASSSPGQGSNYGYTF. CDR3 in DNA: TGTGCCAGCAGTTCGCCGGGACAGGGCTCTAACTATGGCTACACCTTC.